Each of the 21 T cell receptor beta chains below was sequenced from the same sample in a study of blood T cell repertoires in COVID-19. Profiling relied on immunoSEQ multiplex PCR, and the TCRdb table lists in-frame clones only, not all of them. The table shows roughly 240,000 clones, with approximately 83% occurring only once. The sequenced sample consisted of PBMCs or T cells enriched from blood (not recorded which). Receptors originate from a woman aged 40 to 49 who had been exposed to COVID-19.

The chain couples TRBV5-4 to TRBJ1-1; D ambiguous. Trimming pared 4 bases from V and 3 bases from J, leaving 10 bases between. Germline V lookup: CDR1 SGHNT, CDR2 YYREEE (reference sequence). The CDR3 consists of 13 residues. CDR3 sequence reads: CASSALADTEAFF. In nucleotides, the CDR3 is TGTGCCAGCAGCGCTTTGGCCGACACTGAAGCTTTCTTT.

This chain joins TRBV5-1 and TRBJ1-1; 8 bases align to TRBD1. The J segment lost 1 base and the V segment lost 6 bases, leaving 5 bases of the junction unmatched. Germline V gene lookup returns CDR1 SGHRS and CDR2 YFSETQ. This CDR3 region has 14 residues. The CDR3 sequence: CASKSGQGNTEAFF. CDR3 in DNA: TGCGCCAGCAAGAGCGGACAGGGGAACACTGAAGCTTTCTTT. Filled out from reference TRBV5-1 and TRBJ1-1, the complete variable domain reads KAGVTQTPRYLIKTRGQQVTLSCSPISGHRSVSWYQQTPGQGLQFLFEYFSETQRNKGNFPGRFSGRQFSNSRSEMNVSTLELGDSALYLCASKSGQGNTEAFFGQGTRLTVV.

The gene calls are TRBV28 and TRBJ1-1, with D perhaps matching TRBD1 (6 bases). Germline CDR1 MDHEN, CDR2 SYDVKM. The CDR3 contains 15 residues. V dropped 8 bases and J dropped 0 bases, with 16 bases sitting between them. This CDR3 is CASVEGGAMNTEAFF. The CDR3 DNA is TGTGCCAGCGTCGAAGGGGGAGCTATGAACACTGAAGCTTTCTTT.

The chain is built from TRBV10-1 and TRBJ2-7; possibly TRBD1 for D (5 bases). Per germline, CDR1 WNHNN and CDR2 SYGVQD (reference sequence). Trimming took 0 bases from V and 1 from J, leaving 10 bases between them. The CDR3 totals 15 residues. Here the CDR3 reads CASSESQDTSYEQYF. Written as DNA, the CDR3 is TGCGCCAGCAGTGAGTCGCAGGACACTTCCTACGAGCAGTACTTC.

The CDR3 sequence: CASHGIGGDTGELFF. Here the CDR3 DNA reads TGTGCCAGCCACGGTATAGGGGGGGACACCGGGGAGCTGTTTTTT. The chain is built from TRBV6-5 and TRBJ2-2, with a tentative D call TRBD2 (7 bases). Trimming shortened V by 8 bases and J by 3 bases, and 16 bases separated the two germline ends. CDR1 is MNHEY and CDR2 is SVGAGI in the germline V gene. The CDR3 totals 15 residues.

Note on this clone: The sample contains more than one DNA sequence encoding this CDR3. The CDR3 DNA sequence: TGTGCCAGTAGGACAGGGGTAGGCTCACCCCTCCACTTT. Protein: CASRTGVGSPLHF. The rearrangement joins TRBV19 to TRBJ1-6; 8 positions agree with TRBD1. The trim removed 6 bases at V and 10 bases at J, leaving 5 bases unmatched. Per germline, CDR1 LNHDA and CDR2 SQIVND (reference sequence). The CDR3 consists of 13 residues. Drawing the rest from reference TRBV19 and TRBJ1-6, the complete variable domain is DGGITQSPKYLFRKEGQNVTLSCEQNLNHDAMYWYRQDPGQGLRLIYYSQIVNDFQKGDIAEGYSVSREKKESFPLTVTSAQKNPTAFYLCASRTGVGSPLHFGNGTRLTVT.

This chain's CDR3 is CASSHERGGRSEQFF. The CDR3 coding sequence is TGTGCCAGCAGTCATGAGCGGGGGGGCCGTAGTGAGCAGTTCTTC. The genes are TRBV6-2 or TRBV6-3 and TRBJ2-1, with TRBD2 identical over 10 bases. CDR3 size: 15 residues. The germline CDR1 and CDR2 sequences are MNHEY and SVGEGT. Trimming removed 5 bases from V and 9 bases from J; junction bases left unmatched: 10.

V is TRBV11-2 and J is TRBJ2-3; TRBD2 might be the D (6 bases). CDR3 length: 14 residues. The germline V gene encodes CDR1 SGHAT and CDR2 FQNNGV. Trimming took off 8 bases at V and 1 base at J, with 13 bases between the two ends. The CDR3 loop reads CASSPGLGTDTQYF. CDR3 DNA: TGTGCCAGCTCCCCGGGACTTGGCACAGATACGCAGTATTTT.

V usage is TRBV6-5 and J usage is TRBJ1-2; TRBD1 aligns across 11 bases. Losses at the gene ends were 3 bases for V and 2 bases for J; bases not matched to a gene: 2. CDR3 size: 15 residues. Germline CDR1 and CDR2: MNHEY and SVGAGI. CDR3 region: CASSYRDRGNYGYTF. The CDR3 DNA reads as TGTGCCAGCAGTTATAGGGACAGGGGGAACTATGGCTACACCTTC.

The chain has TRBV6-1 and TRBJ1-2, with no clear D. The V end lost 0 bases, the J end lost 8 bases, and 13 bases lay between the germline ends. This CDR3 region has 14 residues. In germline, CDR1 is MNHNS, CDR2 SASEGT. The CDR3, as DNA: TGTGCCAGCAGTGAAGCCGTCAGATCACACGGCTACACCTTC. This gives the protein CASSEAVRSHGYTF.

The chain recombines TRBV6-5 with TRBJ2-1; weak D call: TRBD1 (6 bases). There are 14 residues in the CDR3. Germline loops: CDR1 MNHEY, CDR2 SVGAGI. The germline V and J ends were trimmed by 2 bases and 10 bases, with 15 bases remaining between them. The CDR3 is CASSYPGQKKEQFF. Here the CDR3 DNA reads TGTGCCAGCAGTTACCCCGGACAGAAAAAGGAGCAGTTCTTC.

This clone was detected many times. This rearrangement joins TRBV9 to TRBJ1-2; TRBD1 aligns across 8 bases. This CDR3 has 17 residues. V dropped 0 bases and J dropped 3; count of bases not matched to a gene: 10. From germline, CDR1 is SGDLS and CDR2 YYNGEE. The CDR3 DNA sequence: TGTGCCAGCAGCGTAGCTACTGGGGGGACAGGCCACTATGGCTACACCTTC. This translates into CASSVATGGTGHYGYTF. Together with reference TRBV9 and TRBJ1-2, the CDR3 gives the full variable domain: DSGVTQTPKHLITATGQRVTLRCSPRSGDLSVYWYQQSLDQGLQFLIQYYNGEERAKGNILERFSAQQFPDLHSELNLSSLELGDSALYFCASSVATGGTGHYGYTFGSGTRLTVV.

V gene TRBV6-2 or TRBV6-3 combines with J gene TRBJ1-5; 7 nucleotides agree with TRBD1. The CDR3 totals 13 residues. CDR1 is MNHEY, CDR2 SVGEGT, per germline. The trim removed 2 bases at V and 7 bases at J, leaving 2 bases unmatched. CDR3 loop: CASSYPQGQPQHF. Here the CDR3 DNA reads TGTGCCAGCAGTTACCCACAGGGGCAGCCCCAGCATTTT.

This rearrangement joins TRBV2 to TRBJ1-2, with 9 nucleotides matching TRBD1. The V segment lost 2 bases and the J segment 8 bases; nucleotides outside the gene matches: 12. The germline V gene has CDR1 SNHLY and CDR2 FYNNEI. The CDR3 is made up of 16 amino acids. CDR3 amino acids: CASSESDRGLGKGYTF. The CDR3 bases are TGTGCCAGCAGTGAATCGGACAGGGGACTGGGAAAAGGCTACACCTTC.

V gene TRBV6-5 combines with J gene TRBJ1-2; 8 bases are shared with TRBD1. The J segment lost 2 bases and the V segment lost 5 bases, leaving 7 bases of the junction unmatched. CDR1 is MNHEY and CDR2 is SVGAGI in the germline V gene. The CDR3 runs 15 residues. The CDR3 loop reads CASSRTQGANYGYTF. CDR3 bases: TGTGCCAGCAGTCGTACGCAGGGGGCAAACTATGGCTACACCTTC.

This sequence joins TRBV30 and TRBJ1-5; the match to TRBD1 covers 7 bases. Unmatched junction bases numbered 8, after V lost 2 bases and J lost 1 base. Per germline, CDR1 GTSNPN and CDR2 SVGIG (reference sequence). The CDR3 runs to 16 residues. CDR3 DNA: TGTGCCTGGAGTTGGAGACAGGGCCCGAGCAATCAGCCCCAGCATTTT. Translated: CAWSWRQGPSNQPQHF.

CDR3 nucleotides: TGTGCCAGCAGTGCCCCAGGGACCCAGTACTTC. Translation gives CASSAPGTQYF. The chain is built from TRBV2 and TRBJ2-5; D is unclear. V lost 4 bases, J lost 7 bases, and 7 bases lay in between. The CDR3 runs to 11 residues. Germline assignment: CDR1 SNHLY and CDR2 FYNNEI.

The chain has TRBV29-1 and TRBJ2-3; weak D call: TRBD2 (6 bases). V shed 7 bases and J shed 4 bases, with 15 bases lying between them. The V gene's germline CDR1 is SQVTM and CDR2 ANQGSEA. The CDR3 has 13 residues. CDR3 nucleotides: TGCAGCGGTTCAAAGGGAGGAGCAGATACGCAGTATTTT. Translating it yields CSGSKGGADTQYF.

This clone has only one observation. The CDR3 loop is CASSRTSLKLYTQYF. DNA of the CDR3: TGTGCCAGCAGTCGGACTTCCCTAAAACTTTATACGCAGTATTTT. The V gene is TRBV7-3, the J gene TRBJ2-3; perhaps TRBD2 as D (5 bases). The germline V and J ends were trimmed by 6 bases and 7 bases, with 20 bases remaining between them. Germline assignment: CDR1 SGHTA and CDR2 FQGTGA. The CDR3 consists of 15 residues.

V gene TRBV11-3 combines with J gene TRBJ2-1; 8 bases line up with TRBD2. With 2 bases clipped from V and 7 bases from J, the junction kept 7 bases outside the gene matches. Per germline, CDR1 SGHNT and CDR2 YENEEA. The CDR3 contains 15 residues. CDR3 loop: CASSLRRGALNEQFF. DNA of the CDR3: TGTGCCAGCAGCTTAAGGCGGGGGGCTCTTAATGAGCAGTTCTTC.

In its sample, this clone was seen a few times. The chain combines TRBV7-2 with TRBJ1-2; 7 positions agree with TRBD1. The V gene's germline CDR1 is SGHTA and CDR2 FQGNSA. V lost 5 bases and J lost 4; bases outside the gene matches: 10. The CDR3 covers 15 residues. The CDR3 is CASSETGTESYGYTF. The CDR3 DNA reads TGTGCCAGCAGCGAGACCGGGACAGAAAGCTATGGCTACACCTTC.